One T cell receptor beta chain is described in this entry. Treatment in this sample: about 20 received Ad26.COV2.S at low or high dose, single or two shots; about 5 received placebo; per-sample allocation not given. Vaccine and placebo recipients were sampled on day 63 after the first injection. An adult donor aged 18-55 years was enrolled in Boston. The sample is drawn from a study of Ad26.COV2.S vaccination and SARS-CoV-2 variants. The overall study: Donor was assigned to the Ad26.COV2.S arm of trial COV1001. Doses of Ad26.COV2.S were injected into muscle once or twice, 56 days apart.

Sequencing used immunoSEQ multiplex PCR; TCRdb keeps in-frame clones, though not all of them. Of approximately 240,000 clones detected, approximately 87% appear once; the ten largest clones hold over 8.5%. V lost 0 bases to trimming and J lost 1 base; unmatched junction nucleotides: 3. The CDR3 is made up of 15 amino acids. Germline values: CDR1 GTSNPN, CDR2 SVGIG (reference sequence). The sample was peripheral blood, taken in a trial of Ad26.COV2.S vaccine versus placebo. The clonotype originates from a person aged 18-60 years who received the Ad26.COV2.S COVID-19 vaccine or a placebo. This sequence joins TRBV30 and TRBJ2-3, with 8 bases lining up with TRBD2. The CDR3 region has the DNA TGTGCCTGGAGTGTAGCGGGGGCTCGCACAGATACGCAGTATTTT. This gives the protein CAWSVAGARTDTQYF.